Presented here are 17 T cell receptor beta chains from one specimen sequenced in a study of T cell changes during pregnancy in multiple sclerosis. Repertoires were generated with immunoSEQ multiplex PCR, while TCRdb's copy carries only in-frame clones and drops some. In the table there are 100,000 to 150,000 clones, roughly 92% of which are singletons. The sequencing used peripheral blood, collected before pregnancy. Receptors were obtained from a female donor with multiple sclerosis, enrolled in a pregnancy study.

The chain links TRBV5-1 to TRBJ2-7; D might be TRBD1 (6 bases). The CDR3 loop spans 14 amino acids. The V and J ends lost 3 bases and 3 bases respectively, with 13 bases between them. From germline, CDR1 is SGHRS and CDR2 YFSETQ. The CDR3 loop reads CASSSDTGFYEQYF. The CDR3 coding sequence is TGCGCCAGCAGCTCCGATACAGGGTTCTACGAGCAGTACTTC.

The rearrangement links TRBV27 to TRBJ2-3; the match to TRBD1 covers 10 bases. The V segment lost 4 bases and the J segment 6 bases; nucleotides outside the gene matches: 13. The CDR3 length is 17 residues. In germline, CDR1 is MNHEY, CDR2 SMNVEV (reference sequence). The CDR3 region has the DNA TGTGCCAGCAGTTCCGCCCTACGACAGGGGGCAAAGGATACGCAGTATTTT. This codes for CASSSALRQGAKDTQYF.

The chain is built from TRBV9 and TRBJ2-3; D not resolved. The CDR3 sequence is 14 residues long. V was shortened by 1 base and J by 0 bases, with 6 bases between the two germline ends. Germline-derived CDR1 and CDR2 are SGDLS and YYNGEE. CDR3 sequence: CASSVLTSTDTQYF. CDR3 DNA: TGTGCCAGCAGCGTACTGACTAGCACAGATACGCAGTATTTT.

This chain uses TRBV6-1 with TRBJ2-1; perhaps TRBD1 as D (5 bases). Germline CDR1 and CDR2: MNHNS and SASEGT. V lost 5 bases, J lost 3 bases, and 14 bases lay in between. The CDR3 sequence is 15 residues long. CDR3 sequence (DNA): TGTGCCAGCAGTAAGACAGCCACTTACTACAATGAGCAGTTCTTC. Its protein product is CASSKTATYYNEQFF.

The chain links TRBV6-1 to TRBJ1-6; D call uncertain. Germline CDR1 is MNHNS and CDR2 is SASEGT. The V end was cut by 1 base, the J end by 0 bases, with 13 bases between. The CDR3 has 18 amino acids. Here the CDR3 reads CASSEGYPSSSYNSPLHF. DNA of the CDR3: TGTGCCAGCAGTGAAGGTTATCCTTCGAGCTCCTATAATTCACCCCTCCACTTT.

V gene TRBV7-2 combines with J gene TRBJ2-3, with no clear D. The germline V gene has CDR1 SGHTA and CDR2 FQGNSA. The CDR3 consists of 15 residues. V dropped 2 bases and J dropped 4 bases, with 13 bases sitting between them. The CDR3 DNA reads as TGTGCCAGCAGCTTACAGCTAGGAGAGGCAGATACGCAGTATTTT. Its protein is CASSLQLGEADTQYF.

The chain carries TRBV14 and TRBJ2-7; TRBD2 matches at 12 bases. The V and J ends lost 1 base and 7 bases, in that order; junction bases with no gene match: 5. Germline V gene data show CDR1 as SGHDN and CDR2 as FVKESK. The CDR3 is 15 amino acids. The CDR3 spells CASSQVLAGGGEQYF. As DNA, the CDR3 is TGTGCCAGCAGCCAAGTTCTAGCGGGAGGGGGTGAGCAGTACTTC. Filled out from reference TRBV14 and TRBJ2-7, the complete variable domain reads EAGVTQFPSHSVIEKGQTVTLRCDPISGHDNLYWYRRVMGKEIKFLLHFVKESKQDESGMPNNRFLAERTGGTYSTLKVQPAELEDSGVYFCASSQVLAGGGEQYFGPGTRLTVT.

V gene TRBV27 combines with J gene TRBJ1-4; 7 bases fit TRBD1. V shed 9 bases, J shed 6 bases, and the junction held 10 bases outside the gene matches. This CDR3 is built from 14 residues. CDR1 is MNHEY and CDR2 is SMNVEV in the germline V gene (reference sequence). DNA of the CDR3: TGTGCCAGTAGGCGACAGGGTGGGGATGAAAAACTGTTTTTT. Translating gives CASRRQGGDEKLFF.

This chain connects TRBV6-1 to TRBJ1-1; D possibly corresponds to TRBD1 (5 bases). Trimming left V 11 bases short and J 0 bases short, with 13 bases between. The CDR3 runs 13 residues. Germline V CDR1 and CDR2: MNHNS, SASEGT. CDR3: CAGIGTVNTEAFF. The DNA for the CDR3 is TGTGCCGGAATCGGGACTGTGAACACTGAAGCTTTCTTT.

The chain uses TRBV5-1 and TRBJ1-2; TRBD1 is a possible D gene (6 bases). The CDR3 extends over 20 amino acids. From germline, CDR1 is SGHRS and CDR2 YFSETQ. The V and J ends lost 0 bases and 6 bases respectively, with 30 bases between them. CDR3 amino acids: CASSLVSRLEQGKTLNGYTF. The DNA of the CDR3 is TGCGCCAGCAGCTTGGTATCGAGGCTTGAACAGGGCAAAACATTAAATGGCTACACCTTC.

The chain combines TRBV7-9 with TRBJ2-1; possible D gene TRBD1, 6 bases. The germline V and J ends were trimmed by 3 bases and 4 bases, with 7 bases remaining between them. CDR3 length equals 13 residues. Germline V gives CDR1 SEHNR, CDR2 FQNEAQ (reference sequence). The CDR3 DNA follows: TGTGCCAGCAGCTTCGGACAGTACAATGAGCAGTTCTTC. Protein product: CASSFGQYNEQFF.

A few counts support this clone. The V call is TRBV2, the J call TRBJ1-1; D not certain. The CDR3 totals 14 residues. V shed 7 bases and J shed 0 bases, with 12 bases lying between them. Germline V gene lookup returns CDR1 SNHLY and CDR2 FYNNEI. Here the CDR3 DNA reads TGTGCCAGCATTAGCCGGAGGATGAACACTGAAGCTTTCTTT. It encodes CASISRRMNTEAFF.

V usage is TRBV27 and J usage is TRBJ1-1, with D possibly being TRBD1 (5 bases). The CDR3 covers 14 residues. CDR1 MNHEY and CDR2 SMNVEV come from the germline V gene (reference sequence). The ends were cut back, 5 bases at V and 1 base at J, with 11 bases in the middle. CDR3 nucleotide sequence: TGTGCCAGCAGTCTCCAAACAGGGAACACTGAAGCTTTCTTT. This sequence encodes CASSLQTGNTEAFF.

The V and J genes are TRBV29-1 and TRBJ1-1; TRBD1 aligns across 11 bases. The CDR3 is made up of 15 amino acids. Looked up from germline, CDR1 is SQVTM and CDR2 is ANQGSEA. Germline trimming cut 7 bases from V and 6 bases from J; bases unmatched to any gene: 13. The CDR3 sequence is CSAKRTGGEVSEAFF. The CDR3 DNA follows: TGCAGCGCGAAGAGGACAGGGGGCGAAGTATCTGAAGCTTTCTTT.

The chain combines TRBV5-1 with TRBJ2-3, with D unclear. The CDR3 has 12 residues. V was trimmed by 1 base and J by 6 bases, leaving 6 bases between them. In germline, CDR1 is SGHRS, CDR2 YFSETQ. The CDR3 is CASSLFSDTQYF. The CDR3 bases are TGCGCCAGCAGCTTGTTCTCCGATACGCAGTATTTT. Full variable domain (rest looked up from reference TRBV5-1 and TRBJ2-3): KAGVTQTPRYLIKTRGQQVTLSCSPISGHRSVSWYQQTPGQGLQFLFEYFSETQRNKGNFPGRFSGRQFSNSRSEMNVSTLELGDSALYLCASSLFSDTQYFGPGTRLTVL.

The chain employs TRBV18 and TRBJ1-1; TRBD1 might be the D (6 bases). This CDR3 comprises 14 residues. CDR1 and CDR2 from the germline V gene are KGHSH and LQKENI. Trimming cost V 6 bases and J 7 bases, with 18 bases left between them. The CDR3 sequence: CASSALEGVVEAFF. CDR3 bases: TGTGCCAGCTCCGCACTCGAGGGGGTGGTTGAAGCTTTCTTT.

This clone appeared a single time. V and J are TRBV6-5 and TRBJ1-5, with D uncertain. The germline gives CDR1 MNHEY, CDR2 SVGAGI. V was pared by 2 bases and J by 6 bases, with 8 bases between. The CDR3 has 13 amino acids. The CDR3 loop reads CASSYDMLQPQHF. As DNA, the CDR3 is TGTGCCAGCAGTTACGACATGCTTCAGCCCCAGCATTTT.